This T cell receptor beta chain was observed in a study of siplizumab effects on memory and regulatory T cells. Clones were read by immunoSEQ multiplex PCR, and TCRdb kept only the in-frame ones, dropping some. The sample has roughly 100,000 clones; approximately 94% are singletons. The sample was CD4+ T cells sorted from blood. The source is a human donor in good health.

The CDR3 DNA follows: TGTGCCAGCAGCTCCGCTAGAGAGCAGTACTTC. This sequence encodes CASSSAREQYF. The gene calls are TRBV11-2 and TRBJ2-7; no reliable D call. This CDR3 is 11 amino acids long. The germline V and J ends were trimmed by 4 bases and 7 bases, with 8 bases remaining between them. From germline, CDR1 is SGHAT and CDR2 FQNNGV.